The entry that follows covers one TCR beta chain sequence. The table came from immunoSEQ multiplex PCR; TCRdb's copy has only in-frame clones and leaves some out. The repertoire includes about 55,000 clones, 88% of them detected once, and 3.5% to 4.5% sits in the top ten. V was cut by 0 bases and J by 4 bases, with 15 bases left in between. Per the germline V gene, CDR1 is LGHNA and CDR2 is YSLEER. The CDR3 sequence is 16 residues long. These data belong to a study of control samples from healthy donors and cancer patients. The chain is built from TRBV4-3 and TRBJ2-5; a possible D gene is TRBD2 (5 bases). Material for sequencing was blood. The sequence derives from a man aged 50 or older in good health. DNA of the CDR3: TGCGCCAGCAGCCAAGAGGTTTGGACTGTCTTAGAGACCCAGTACTTC. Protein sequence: CASSQEVWTVLETQYF.